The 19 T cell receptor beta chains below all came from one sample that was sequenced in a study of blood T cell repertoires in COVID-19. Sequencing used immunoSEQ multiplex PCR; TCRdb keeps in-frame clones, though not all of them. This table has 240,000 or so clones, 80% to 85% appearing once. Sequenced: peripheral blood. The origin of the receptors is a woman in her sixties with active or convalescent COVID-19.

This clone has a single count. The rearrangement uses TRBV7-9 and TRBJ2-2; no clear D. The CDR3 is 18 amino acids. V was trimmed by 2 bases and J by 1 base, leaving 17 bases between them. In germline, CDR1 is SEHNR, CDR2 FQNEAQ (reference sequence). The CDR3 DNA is TGTGCCAGCAGCTTACCAGCCAGTTCGCGAGGGAACACCGGGGAGCTGTTTTTT. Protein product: CASSLPASSRGNTGELFF.

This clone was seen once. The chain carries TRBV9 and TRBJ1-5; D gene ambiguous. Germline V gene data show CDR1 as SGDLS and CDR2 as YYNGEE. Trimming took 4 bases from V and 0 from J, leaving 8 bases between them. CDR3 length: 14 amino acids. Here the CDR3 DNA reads TGTGCCAGCAGCTCCCGGGATAGCAATCAGCCCCAGCATTTT. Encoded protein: CASSSRDSNQPQHF.

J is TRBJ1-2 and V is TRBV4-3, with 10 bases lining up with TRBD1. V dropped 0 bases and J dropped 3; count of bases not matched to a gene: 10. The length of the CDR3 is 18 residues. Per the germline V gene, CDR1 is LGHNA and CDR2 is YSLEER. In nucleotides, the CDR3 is TGCGCCAGCAGCCAAGACTATCAGGGGACAGGGGATGACTATGGCTACACCTTC. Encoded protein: CASSQDYQGTGDDYGYTF.

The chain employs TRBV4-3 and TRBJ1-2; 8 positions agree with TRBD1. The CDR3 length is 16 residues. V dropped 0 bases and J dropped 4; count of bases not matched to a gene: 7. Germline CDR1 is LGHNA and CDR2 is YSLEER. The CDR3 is CASSQERARGPYGYTF. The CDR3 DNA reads TGCGCCAGCAGCCAAGAGAGGGCCAGGGGGCCCTATGGCTACACCTTC.

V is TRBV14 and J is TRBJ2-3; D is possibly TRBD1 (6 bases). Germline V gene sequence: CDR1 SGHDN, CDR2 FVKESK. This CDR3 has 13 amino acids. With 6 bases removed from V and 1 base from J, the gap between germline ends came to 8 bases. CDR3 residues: CASRWTGTDTQYF. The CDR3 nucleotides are TGTGCCAGCAGGTGGACAGGCACAGATACGCAGTATTTT.

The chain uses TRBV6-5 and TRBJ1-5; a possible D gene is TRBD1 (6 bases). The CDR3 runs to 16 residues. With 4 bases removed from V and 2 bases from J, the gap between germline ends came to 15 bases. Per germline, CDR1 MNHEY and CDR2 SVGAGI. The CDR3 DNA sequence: TGTGCCAGCAGTTCCGCCAGGGGTAGGGGCAATCAGCCCCAGCATTTT. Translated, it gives CASSSARGRGNQPQHF.

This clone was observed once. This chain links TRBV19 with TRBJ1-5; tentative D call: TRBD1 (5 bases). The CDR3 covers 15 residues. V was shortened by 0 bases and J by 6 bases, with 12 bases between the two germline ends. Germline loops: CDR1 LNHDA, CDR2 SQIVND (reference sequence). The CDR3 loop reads CASSIDKGSSQPQHF. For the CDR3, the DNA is TGTGCCAGTAGTATAGATAAGGGGTCAAGTCAGCCCCAGCATTTT.

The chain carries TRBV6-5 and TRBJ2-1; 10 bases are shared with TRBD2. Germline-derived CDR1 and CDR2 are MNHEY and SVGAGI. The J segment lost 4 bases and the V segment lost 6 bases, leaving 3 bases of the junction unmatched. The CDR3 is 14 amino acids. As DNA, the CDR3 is TGTGCCAGCAGATCGGGACTAGCGTACAATGAGCAGTTCTTC. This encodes CASRSGLAYNEQFF.

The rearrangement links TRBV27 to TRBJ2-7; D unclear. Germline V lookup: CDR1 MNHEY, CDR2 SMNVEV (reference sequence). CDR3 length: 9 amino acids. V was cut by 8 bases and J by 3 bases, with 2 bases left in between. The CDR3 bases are TGTGCCAGCCGCTACGAGCAGTACTTC. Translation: CASRYEQYF.

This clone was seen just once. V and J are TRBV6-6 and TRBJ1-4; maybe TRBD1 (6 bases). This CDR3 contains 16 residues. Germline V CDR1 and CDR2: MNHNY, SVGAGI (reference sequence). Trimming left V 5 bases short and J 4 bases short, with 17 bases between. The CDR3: CASSGGQQGLNEKLFF. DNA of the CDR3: TGTGCCAGCAGTGGGGGTCAGCAGGGGCTTAATGAAAAACTGTTTTTT.

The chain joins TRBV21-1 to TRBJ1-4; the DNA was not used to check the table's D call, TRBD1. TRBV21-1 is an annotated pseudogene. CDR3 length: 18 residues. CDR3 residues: CASSKRGAPRGPNEKLFF. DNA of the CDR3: TGTGCCAGCAGCAAAAGAGGGGCACCAAGGGGGCCTAATGAAAAACTGTTTTTT.

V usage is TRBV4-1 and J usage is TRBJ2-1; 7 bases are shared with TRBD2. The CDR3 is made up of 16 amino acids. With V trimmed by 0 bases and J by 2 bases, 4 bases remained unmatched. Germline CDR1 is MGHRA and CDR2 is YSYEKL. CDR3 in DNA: TGCGCCAGCAGCCAAGATGGGCGGGGGACCTACAATGAGCAGTTCTTC. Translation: CASSQDGRGTYNEQFF.

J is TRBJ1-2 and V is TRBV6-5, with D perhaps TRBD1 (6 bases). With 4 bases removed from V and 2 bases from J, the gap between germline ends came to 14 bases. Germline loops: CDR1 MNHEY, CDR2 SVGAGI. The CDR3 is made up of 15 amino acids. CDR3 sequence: CASSSSGAFNYGYTF. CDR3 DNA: TGTGCCAGCAGTTCCTCAGGGGCCTTCAACTATGGCTACACCTTC.

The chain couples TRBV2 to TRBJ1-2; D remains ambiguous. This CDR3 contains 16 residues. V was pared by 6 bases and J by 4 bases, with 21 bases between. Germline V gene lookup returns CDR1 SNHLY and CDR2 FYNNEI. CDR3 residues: CASRGFRGGKPYGYTF. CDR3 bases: TGTGCCAGCAGAGGTTTTCGCGGAGGGAAACCCTATGGCTACACCTTC.

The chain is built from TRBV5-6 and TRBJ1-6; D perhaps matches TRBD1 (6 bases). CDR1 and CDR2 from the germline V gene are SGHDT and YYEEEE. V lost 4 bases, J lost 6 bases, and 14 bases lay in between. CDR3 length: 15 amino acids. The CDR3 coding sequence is TGTGCCAGCAGCGCCGAACAGGGCGTTAATTCACCCCTCCACTTT. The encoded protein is CASSAEQGVNSPLHF.

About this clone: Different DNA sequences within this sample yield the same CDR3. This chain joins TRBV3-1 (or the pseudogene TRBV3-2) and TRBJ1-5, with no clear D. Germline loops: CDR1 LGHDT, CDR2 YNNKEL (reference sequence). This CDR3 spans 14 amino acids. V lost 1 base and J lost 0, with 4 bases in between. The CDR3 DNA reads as TGTGCCAGCAGCCAAGGAGGTAGCAATCAGCCCCAGCATTTT. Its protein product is CASSQGGSNQPQHF.

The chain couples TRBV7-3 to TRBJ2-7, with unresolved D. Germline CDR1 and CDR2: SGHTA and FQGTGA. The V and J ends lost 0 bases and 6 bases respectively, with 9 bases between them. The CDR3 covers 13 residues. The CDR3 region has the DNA TGTGCCAGCAGCTTAACGTTCAGAACCGAGCAGTACTTC. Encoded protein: CASSLTFRTEQYF. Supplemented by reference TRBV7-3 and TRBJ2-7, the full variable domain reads GAGVSQTPSNKVTEKGKYVELRCDPISGHTALYWYRQSLGQGPEFLIYFQGTGAADDSGLPNDRFFAVRPEGSVSTLKIQRTERGDSAVYLCASSLTFRTEQYFGPGTRLTVT.

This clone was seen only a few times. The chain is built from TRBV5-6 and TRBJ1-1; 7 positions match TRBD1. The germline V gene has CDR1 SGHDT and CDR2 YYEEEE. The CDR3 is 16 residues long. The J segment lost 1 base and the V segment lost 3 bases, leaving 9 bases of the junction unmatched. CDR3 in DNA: TGTGCCAGCAGCTCGGGACAGCCACTGAAGAACACTGAAGCTTTCTTT. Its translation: CASSSGQPLKNTEAFF.

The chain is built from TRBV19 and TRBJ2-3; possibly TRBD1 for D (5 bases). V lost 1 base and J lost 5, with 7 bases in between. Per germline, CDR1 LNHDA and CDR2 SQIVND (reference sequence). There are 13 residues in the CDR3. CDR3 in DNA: TGTGCCAGTAGTATAGCAGGGATAGATACGCAGTATTTT. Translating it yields CASSIAGIDTQYF. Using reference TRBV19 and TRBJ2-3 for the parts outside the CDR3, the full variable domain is DGGITQSPKYLFRKEGQNVTLSCEQNLNHDAMYWYRQDPGQGLRLIYYSQIVNDFQKGDIAEGYSVSREKKESFPLTVTSAQKNPTAFYLCASSIAGIDTQYFGPGTRLTVL.